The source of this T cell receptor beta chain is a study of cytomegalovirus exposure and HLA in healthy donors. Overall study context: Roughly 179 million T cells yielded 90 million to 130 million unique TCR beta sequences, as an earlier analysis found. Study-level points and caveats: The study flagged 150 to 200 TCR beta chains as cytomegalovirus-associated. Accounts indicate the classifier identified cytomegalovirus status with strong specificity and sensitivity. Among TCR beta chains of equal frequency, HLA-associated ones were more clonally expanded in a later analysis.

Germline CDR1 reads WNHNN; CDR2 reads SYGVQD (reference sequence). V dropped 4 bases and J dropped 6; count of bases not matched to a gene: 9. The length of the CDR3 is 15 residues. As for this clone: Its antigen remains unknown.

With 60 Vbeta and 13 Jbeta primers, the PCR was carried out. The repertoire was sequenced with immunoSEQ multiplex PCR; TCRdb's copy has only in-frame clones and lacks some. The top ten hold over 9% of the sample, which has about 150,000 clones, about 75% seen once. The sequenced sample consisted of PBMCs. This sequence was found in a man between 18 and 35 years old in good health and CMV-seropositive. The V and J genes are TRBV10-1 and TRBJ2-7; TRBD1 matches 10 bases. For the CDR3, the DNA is TGCGCCAGCAGTGGAATCGGACAGGGGGTAGGCGAGCAGTACTTC. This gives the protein CASSGIGQGVGEQYF.